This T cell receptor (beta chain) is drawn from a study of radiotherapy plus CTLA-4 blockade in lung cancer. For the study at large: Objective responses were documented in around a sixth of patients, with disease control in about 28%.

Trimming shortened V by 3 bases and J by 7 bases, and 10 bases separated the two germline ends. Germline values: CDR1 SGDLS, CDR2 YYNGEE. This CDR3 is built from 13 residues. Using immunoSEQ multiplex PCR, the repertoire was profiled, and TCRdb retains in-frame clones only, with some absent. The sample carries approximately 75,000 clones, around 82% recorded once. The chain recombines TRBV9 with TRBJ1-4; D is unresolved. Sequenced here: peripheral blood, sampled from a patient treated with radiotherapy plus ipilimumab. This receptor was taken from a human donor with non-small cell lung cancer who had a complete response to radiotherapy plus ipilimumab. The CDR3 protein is CASSAGPGEKLFF. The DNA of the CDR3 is TGTGCCAGCAGCGCGGGCCCAGGTGAAAAACTGTTTTTT.